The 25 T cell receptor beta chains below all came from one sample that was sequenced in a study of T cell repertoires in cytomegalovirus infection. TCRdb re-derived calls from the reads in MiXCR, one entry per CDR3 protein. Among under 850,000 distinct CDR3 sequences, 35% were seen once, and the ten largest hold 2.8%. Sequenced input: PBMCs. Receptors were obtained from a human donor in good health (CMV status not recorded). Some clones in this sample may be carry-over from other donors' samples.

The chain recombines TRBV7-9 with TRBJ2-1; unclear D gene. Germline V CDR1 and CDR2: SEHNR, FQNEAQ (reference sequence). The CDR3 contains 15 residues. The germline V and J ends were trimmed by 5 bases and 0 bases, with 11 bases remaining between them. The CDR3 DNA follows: TGTGCCAGCAGCCCCCCGGTAGGCTCCTACAATGAGCAGTTCTTC. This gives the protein CASSPPVGSYNEQFF.

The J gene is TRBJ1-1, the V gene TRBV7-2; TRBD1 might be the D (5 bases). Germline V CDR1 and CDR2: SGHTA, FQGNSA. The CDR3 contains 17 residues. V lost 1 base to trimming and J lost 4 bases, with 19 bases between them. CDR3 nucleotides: TGTGCCAGCAGCTTAGGGGTGTGGAGGGGAAGTGGCACTGAAGCTTTCTTT. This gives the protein CASSLGVWRGSGTEAFF.

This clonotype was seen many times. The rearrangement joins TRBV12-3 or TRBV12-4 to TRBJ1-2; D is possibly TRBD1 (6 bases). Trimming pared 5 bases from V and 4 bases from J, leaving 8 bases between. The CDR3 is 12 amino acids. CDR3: CASSPDSYGYTF. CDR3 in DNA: TGTGCCAGCAGTCCGGACAGCTATGGCTACACCTTC.

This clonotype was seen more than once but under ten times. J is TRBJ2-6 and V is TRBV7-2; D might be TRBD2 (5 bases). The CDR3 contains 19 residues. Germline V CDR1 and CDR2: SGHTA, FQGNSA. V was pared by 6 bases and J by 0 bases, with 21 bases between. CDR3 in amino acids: CASSFPSSGLNSGANVLTF. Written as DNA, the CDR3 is TGTGCCAGCAGTTTTCCCTCTTCGGGGTTAAACTCTGGGGCCAACGTCCTGACTTTC.

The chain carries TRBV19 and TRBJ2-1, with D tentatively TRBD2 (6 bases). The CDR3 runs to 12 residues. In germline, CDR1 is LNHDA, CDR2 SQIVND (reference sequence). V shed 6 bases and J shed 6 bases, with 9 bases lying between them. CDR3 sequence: CASRATSNEQFF. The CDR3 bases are TGTGCCAGTAGGGCGACTAGCAATGAGCAGTTCTTC.

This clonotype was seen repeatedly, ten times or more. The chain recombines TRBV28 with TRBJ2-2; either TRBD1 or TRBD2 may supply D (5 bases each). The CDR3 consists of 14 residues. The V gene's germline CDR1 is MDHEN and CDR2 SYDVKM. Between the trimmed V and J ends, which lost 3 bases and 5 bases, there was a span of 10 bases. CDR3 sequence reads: CASSFTGRTGELFF. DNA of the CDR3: TGTGCCAGCAGTTTTACGGGGCGGACCGGGGAGCTGTTTTTT.

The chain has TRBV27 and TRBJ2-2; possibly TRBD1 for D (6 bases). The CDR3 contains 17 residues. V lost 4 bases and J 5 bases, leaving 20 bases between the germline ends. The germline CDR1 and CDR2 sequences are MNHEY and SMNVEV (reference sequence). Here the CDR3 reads CASSSFGGGLLTGELFF. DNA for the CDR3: TGTGCCAGCAGTTCCTTTGGTGGGGGCCTCTTAACCGGGGAGCTGTTTTTT.

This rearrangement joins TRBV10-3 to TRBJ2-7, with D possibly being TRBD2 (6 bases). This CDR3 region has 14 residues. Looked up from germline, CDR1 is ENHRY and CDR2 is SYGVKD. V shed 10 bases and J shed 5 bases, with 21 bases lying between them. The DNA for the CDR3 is TGTGCCACGGGGAGGCAGGTGATAACCAACGAGCAGTACTTC. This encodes CATGRQVITNEQYF.

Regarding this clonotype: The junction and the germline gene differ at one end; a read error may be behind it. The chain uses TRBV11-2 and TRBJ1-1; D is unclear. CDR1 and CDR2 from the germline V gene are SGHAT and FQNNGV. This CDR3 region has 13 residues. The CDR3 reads CSSSLSRGTEDFF. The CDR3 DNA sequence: TGTTCCAGCAGCTTGTCCCGCGGCACTGAAGATTTCTTT.

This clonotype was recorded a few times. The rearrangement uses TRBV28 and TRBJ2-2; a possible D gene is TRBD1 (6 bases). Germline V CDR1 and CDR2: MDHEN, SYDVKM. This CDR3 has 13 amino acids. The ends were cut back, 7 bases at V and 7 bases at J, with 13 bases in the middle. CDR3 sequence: CASTISGVGELFF. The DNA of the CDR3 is TGTGCCAGCACTATCTCAGGGGTCGGGGAGCTGTTTTTT.

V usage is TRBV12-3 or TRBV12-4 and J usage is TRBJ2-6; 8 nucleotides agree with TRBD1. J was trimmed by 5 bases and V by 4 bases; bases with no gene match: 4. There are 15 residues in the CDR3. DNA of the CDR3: TGTGCCAGCAGTTCAGGGGGCGCCTGGGCCAACGTCCTGACTTTC. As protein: CASSSGGAWANVLTF.

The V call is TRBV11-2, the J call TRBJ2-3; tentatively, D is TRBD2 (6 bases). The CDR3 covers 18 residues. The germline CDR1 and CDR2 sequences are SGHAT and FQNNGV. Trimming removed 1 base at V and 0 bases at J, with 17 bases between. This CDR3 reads CASSLGRDSPTSTDTQYF. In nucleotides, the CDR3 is TGTGCCAGCAGCTTAGGCCGGGACTCCCCTACTAGCACAGATACGCAGTATTTT. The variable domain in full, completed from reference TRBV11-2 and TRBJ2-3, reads EAGVAQSPRYKIIEKRQSVAFWCNPISGHATLYWYQQILGQGPKLLIQFQNNGVVDDSQLPKDRFSAERLKGVDSTLKIQPAKLEDSAVYLCASSLGRDSPTSTDTQYFGPGTRLTVL.

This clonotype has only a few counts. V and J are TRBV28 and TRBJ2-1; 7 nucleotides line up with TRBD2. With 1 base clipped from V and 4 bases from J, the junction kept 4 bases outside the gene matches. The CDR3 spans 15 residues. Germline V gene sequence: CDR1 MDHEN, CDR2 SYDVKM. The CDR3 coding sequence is TGTGCCAGCAGTTTATTTGCGGGAGTGTACAATGAGCAGTTCTTC. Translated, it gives CASSLFAGVYNEQFF.

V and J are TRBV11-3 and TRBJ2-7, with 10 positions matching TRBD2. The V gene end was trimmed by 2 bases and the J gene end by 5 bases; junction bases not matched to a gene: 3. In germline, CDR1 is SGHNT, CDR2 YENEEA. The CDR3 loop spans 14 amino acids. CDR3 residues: CASSLSSGRDEQYF. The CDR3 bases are TGTGCCAGCAGCTTAAGCAGCGGGAGGGACGAGCAGTACTTC. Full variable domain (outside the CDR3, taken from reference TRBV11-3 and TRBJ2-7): EAGVVQSPRYKIIEKKQPVAFWCNPISGHNTLYWYLQNLGQGPELLIRYENEEAVDDSQLPKDRFSAERLKGVDSTLKIQPAELGDSAVYLCASSLSSGRDEQYFGPGTRLTVT.

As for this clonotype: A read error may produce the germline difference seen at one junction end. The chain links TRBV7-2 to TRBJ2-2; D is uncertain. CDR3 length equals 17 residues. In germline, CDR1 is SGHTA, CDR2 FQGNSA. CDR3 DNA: TGTGCCAGAAGCTTAATCCGAACCGTGACACACACCGGGGAGCTGTTTTTT. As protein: CARSLIRTVTHTGELFF.

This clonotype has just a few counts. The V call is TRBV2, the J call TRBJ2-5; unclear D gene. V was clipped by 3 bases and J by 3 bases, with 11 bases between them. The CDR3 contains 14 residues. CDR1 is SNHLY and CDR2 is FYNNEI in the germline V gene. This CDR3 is CASSDFRSEETQYF. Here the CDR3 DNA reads TGTGCCAGCAGTGATTTTCGATCCGAAGAGACCCAGTACTTC.

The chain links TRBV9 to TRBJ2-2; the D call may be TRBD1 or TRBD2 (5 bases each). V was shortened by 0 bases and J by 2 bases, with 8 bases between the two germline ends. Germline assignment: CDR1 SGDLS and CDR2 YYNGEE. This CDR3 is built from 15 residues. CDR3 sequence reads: CASSVGGGNTGELFF. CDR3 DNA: TGTGCCAGCAGCGTAGGTGGGGGAAACACCGGGGAGCTGTTTTTT.

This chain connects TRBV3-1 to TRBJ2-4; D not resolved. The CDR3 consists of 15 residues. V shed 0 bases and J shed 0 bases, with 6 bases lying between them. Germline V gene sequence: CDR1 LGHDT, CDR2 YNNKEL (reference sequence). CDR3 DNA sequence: TGTGCCAGCAGCCAAGACTCCTTAGCCAAAAACATTCAGTACTTC. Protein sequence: CASSQDSLAKNIQYF.

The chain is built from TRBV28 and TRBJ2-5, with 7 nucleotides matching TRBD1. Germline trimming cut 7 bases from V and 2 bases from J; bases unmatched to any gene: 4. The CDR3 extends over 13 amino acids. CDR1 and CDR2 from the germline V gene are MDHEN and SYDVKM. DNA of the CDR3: TGTGCCAGCAACGACAGGGCTCAAGAGACCCAGTACTTC. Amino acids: CASNDRAQETQYF.

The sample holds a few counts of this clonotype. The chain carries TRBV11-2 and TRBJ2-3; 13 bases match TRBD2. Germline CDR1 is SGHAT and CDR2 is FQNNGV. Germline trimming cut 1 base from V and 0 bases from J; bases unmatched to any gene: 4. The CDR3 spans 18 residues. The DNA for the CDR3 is TGTGCCAGCAGCTTAGGACTAGCGGGGGGTCCTAGCACAGATACGCAGTATTTT. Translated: CASSLGLAGGPSTDTQYF.

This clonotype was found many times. Here the CDR3 reads CASSPGPTGETQYF. CDR3 nucleotides: TGTGCCAGCAGCCCCGGGCCCACCGGGGAGACCCAGTACTTC. This chain connects TRBV7-2 to TRBJ2-5; D call uncertain. V lost 5 bases and J lost 5, with 15 bases in between. The CDR3 extends over 14 amino acids. CDR1 is SGHTA, CDR2 FQGNSA, per germline.

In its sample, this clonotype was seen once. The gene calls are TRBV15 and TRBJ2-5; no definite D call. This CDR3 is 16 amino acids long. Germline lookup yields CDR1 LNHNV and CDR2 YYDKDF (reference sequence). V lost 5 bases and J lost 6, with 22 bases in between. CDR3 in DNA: TGTGCCACCAGCGAAGGGTTGCGACAAGGGTTCCAGACCCAGTACTTC. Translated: CATSEGLRQGFQTQYF.

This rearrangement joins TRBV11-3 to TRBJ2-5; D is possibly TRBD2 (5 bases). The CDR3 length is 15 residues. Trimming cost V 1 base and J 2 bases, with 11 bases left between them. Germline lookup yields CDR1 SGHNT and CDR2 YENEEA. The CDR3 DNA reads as TGTGCCAGCAGCTTAGGAAATGGACTGCAAGAGACCCAGTACTTC. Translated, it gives CASSLGNGLQETQYF.

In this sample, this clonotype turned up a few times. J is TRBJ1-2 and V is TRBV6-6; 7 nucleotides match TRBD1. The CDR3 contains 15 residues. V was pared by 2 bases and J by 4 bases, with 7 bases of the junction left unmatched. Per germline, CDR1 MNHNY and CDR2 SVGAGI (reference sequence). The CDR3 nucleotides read TGTGCCAGCAGTTACGGGCGGAGGGACAGCTATGGCTACACCTTC. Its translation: CASSYGRRDSYGYTF.

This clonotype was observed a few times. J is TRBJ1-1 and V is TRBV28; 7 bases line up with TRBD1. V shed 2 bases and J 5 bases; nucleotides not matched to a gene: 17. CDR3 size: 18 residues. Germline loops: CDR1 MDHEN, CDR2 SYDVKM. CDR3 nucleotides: TGTGCCAGCAGTTTACAGGTACAGGGGCGATCGCCGGAAACTGAAGCTTTCTTT. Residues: CASSLQVQGRSPETEAFF. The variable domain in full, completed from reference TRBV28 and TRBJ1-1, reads DVKVTQSSRYLVKRTGEKVFLECVQDMDHENMFWYRQDPGLGLRLIYFSYDVKMKEKGDIPEGYSVSREKKERFSLILESASTNQTSMYLCASSLQVQGRSPETEAFFGQGTRLTVV.